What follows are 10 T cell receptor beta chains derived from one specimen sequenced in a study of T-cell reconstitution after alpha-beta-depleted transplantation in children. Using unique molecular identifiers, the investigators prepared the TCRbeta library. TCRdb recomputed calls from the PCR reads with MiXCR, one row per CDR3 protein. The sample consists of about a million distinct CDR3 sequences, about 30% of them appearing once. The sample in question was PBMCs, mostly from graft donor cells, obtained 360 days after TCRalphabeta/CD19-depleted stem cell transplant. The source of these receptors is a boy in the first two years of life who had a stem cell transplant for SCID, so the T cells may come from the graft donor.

In DNA, the CDR3 is TGTGCCAGCAGAATAGGGACCGCCGGCTATGGCTACACCTTC. This translates into CASRIGTAGYGYTF. The rearrangement uses TRBV28 and TRBJ1-2; D perhaps matches TRBD1 (5 bases). Germline CDR1 is MDHEN and CDR2 is SYDVKM. Trimming removed 6 bases from V and 4 bases from J, with 15 bases in between. The CDR3 has 14 amino acids.

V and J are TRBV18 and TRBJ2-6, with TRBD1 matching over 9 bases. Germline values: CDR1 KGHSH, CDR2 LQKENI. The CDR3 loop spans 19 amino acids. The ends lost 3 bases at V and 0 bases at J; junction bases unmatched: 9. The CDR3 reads CASSPYLTGGNSGANVLTF. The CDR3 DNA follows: TGTGCCAGCTCACCTTACCTGACAGGGGGGAACTCTGGGGCCAACGTCCTGACTTTC.

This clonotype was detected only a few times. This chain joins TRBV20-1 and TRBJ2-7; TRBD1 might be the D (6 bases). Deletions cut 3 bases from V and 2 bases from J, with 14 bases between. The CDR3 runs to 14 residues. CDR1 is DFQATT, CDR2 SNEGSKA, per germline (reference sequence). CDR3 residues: CSASPGATTYEQYF. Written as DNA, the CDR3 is TGCAGTGCTAGTCCAGGGGCCACTACCTACGAGCAGTACTTC.

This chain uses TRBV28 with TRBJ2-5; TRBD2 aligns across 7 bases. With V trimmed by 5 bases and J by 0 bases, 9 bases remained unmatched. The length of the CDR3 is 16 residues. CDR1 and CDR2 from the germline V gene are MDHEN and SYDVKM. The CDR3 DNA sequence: TGTGCCAGCAGTAATAGACTAGCACCGTACCAAGAGACCCAGTACTTC. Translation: CASSNRLAPYQETQYF.

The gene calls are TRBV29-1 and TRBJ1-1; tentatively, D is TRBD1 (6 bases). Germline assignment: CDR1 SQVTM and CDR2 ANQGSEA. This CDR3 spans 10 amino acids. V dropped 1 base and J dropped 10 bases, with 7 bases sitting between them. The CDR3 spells CSVEARGAFF. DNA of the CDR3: TGCAGCGTTGAAGCCAGGGGAGCTTTCTTT.

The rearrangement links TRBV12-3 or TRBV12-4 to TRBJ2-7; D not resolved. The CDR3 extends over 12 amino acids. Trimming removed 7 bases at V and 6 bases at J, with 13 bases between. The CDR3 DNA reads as TGTGCCAGCACCGTGGGTAACGGCGAGCAGTACTTC. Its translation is CASTVGNGEQYF.

The CDR3 protein is CSAGLAHSSYNEQFF. The CDR3 DNA sequence: TGCAGTGCTGGATTAGCGCATAGCTCCTACAATGAGCAGTTCTTC. The V gene is TRBV20-1, the J gene TRBJ2-1; TRBD2 might be the D (5 bases). CDR3 length: 15 residues. Trimming pared 5 bases from V and 0 bases from J, leaving 14 bases between. Germline CDR1 DFQATT, CDR2 SNEGSKA (reference sequence).

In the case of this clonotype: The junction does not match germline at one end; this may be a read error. The CDR3 is CGSSQVGGTVLYEQYF. CDR3 DNA sequence: TGCGGCAGCAGCCAAGTCGGGGGAACAGTACTCTACGAGCAGTACTTC. The gene calls are TRBV4-3 and TRBJ2-7; TRBD2 is a possible D gene (6 bases). CDR1 is LGHNA and CDR2 is YSLEER in the germline V gene. The CDR3 sequence is 16 residues long.

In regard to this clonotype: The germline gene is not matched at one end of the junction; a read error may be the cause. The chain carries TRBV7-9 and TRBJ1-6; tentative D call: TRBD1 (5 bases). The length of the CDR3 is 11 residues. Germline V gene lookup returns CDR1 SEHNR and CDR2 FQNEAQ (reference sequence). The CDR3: CASSRSGGYSF. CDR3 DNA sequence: TGTGCCAGCAGCCGGTCGGGGGGATATTCTTTT.

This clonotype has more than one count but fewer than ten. CDR3 residues: CASSGNRGTNTEAFF. The CDR3 DNA reads TGCGCCAGCAGCGGAAACAGGGGGACGAACACTGAAGCTTTCTTT. This chain uses TRBV5-1 with TRBJ1-1; 8 bases match TRBD1. The germline V gene has CDR1 SGHRS and CDR2 YFSETQ. J lost 1 base, V lost 4 bases, and 6 bases had no gene match. CDR3 length: 15 amino acids.